Listed here are 17 T cell receptor beta chains from one sample, sequenced in a study of cytomegalovirus exposure and HLA in healthy donors. The study ran its PCR with 60 Vbeta and 13 Jbeta primers. The data were produced by immunoSEQ multiplex PCR, yet TCRdb's version contains in-frame clones alone and is incomplete. The table has some 120,000 clones, around 82% seen once. The source material was PBMCs. These receptor sequences come from a middle-aged woman in good health and CMV-seropositive.

The CDR3 DNA reads as TGTGCCAGCAGGGCGACAGATTACTACGAGCAGTACTTC. Translated, it gives CASRATDYYEQYF. V is TRBV6-1 and J is TRBJ2-7; possible D gene TRBD1, 5 bases. The CDR3 consists of 13 residues. Germline lookup yields CDR1 MNHNS and CDR2 SASEGT. V dropped 6 bases and J dropped 3 bases, with 12 bases sitting between them.

The table lists this clone with a few counts. The V gene is TRBV5-1, the J gene TRBJ2-1, with TRBD2 matching 10 bases. This CDR3 is 15 amino acids long. V lost 1 base and J lost 9; bases outside the gene matches: 7. Germline V gene data show CDR1 as SGHRS and CDR2 as YFSETQ. The DNA of the CDR3 is TGCGCCAGCAGCTTGATGGCTAGCGGGAGCGGTGAGCAGTTCTTC. This encodes CASSLMASGSGEQFF.

As DNA, the CDR3 is TGTGCCTGGAGTCAGGTTTTAGATGGCTACACCTTC. Translation: CAWSQVLDGYTF. The V and J genes are TRBV30 and TRBJ1-2; D is unclear. The CDR3 consists of 12 residues. Trimming cost V 2 bases and J 6 bases, with 10 bases left between them. Germline CDR1 GTSNPN, CDR2 SVGIG (reference sequence). Looking up the rest from reference TRBV30 and TRBJ1-2 gives the full variable domain: SQTIHQWPATLVQPVGSPLSLECTVEGTSNPNLYWYRQAAGRGLQLLFYSVGIGQISSEVPQNLSASRPQDRQFILSSKKLLLSDSGFYLCAWSQVLDGYTFGSGTRLTVV.

The J gene is TRBJ2-2, the V gene TRBV7-2; possibly TRBD1 for D (6 bases). Trimming stripped 2 bases from V and 2 bases from J, with 15 bases between. CDR3 length equals 17 residues. Germline lookup yields CDR1 SGHTA and CDR2 FQGNSA. The CDR3 region is CASSLRGMGLNTGELFF. The CDR3 bases are TGTGCCAGCAGCTTAAGGGGGATGGGCCTTAACACCGGGGAGCTGTTTTTT.

V usage is TRBV5-1 and J usage is TRBJ2-1; D remains ambiguous. Germline values: CDR1 SGHRS, CDR2 YFSETQ. There are 15 residues in the CDR3. The V and J ends lost 2 bases and 8 bases respectively, with 17 bases between them. In nucleotides, the CDR3 is TGCGCCAGCAGCTTTACGGGTCTACTTGCTGATGAGCAGTTCTTC. Translated: CASSFTGLLADEQFF.

V is TRBV6-5 and J is TRBJ1-5; D unclear. The CDR3 runs 16 residues. The germline gives CDR1 MNHEY, CDR2 SVGAGI. The V end lost 0 bases, the J end lost 0 bases, and 9 bases lay between the germline ends. The CDR3 DNA is TGTGCCAGCAGTTACTCGTCGAGTAATAGCAATCAGCCCCAGCATTTT. This translates into CASSYSSSNSNQPQHF.

V is TRBV28 and J is TRBJ1-2; 7 nucleotides line up with TRBD1. V lost 5 bases, J lost 7 bases, and 25 bases stayed unmatched. CDR3 length: 19 amino acids. From germline, CDR1 is MDHEN and CDR2 SYDVKM. The CDR3 loop is CASSALILTGFNHELGYTF. The CDR3 DNA reads TGTGCCAGCAGTGCCCTTATACTGACAGGGTTTAACCATGAACTTGGCTACACCTTC.

The CDR3 region has the DNA TGTGCCAGCAGCTTACTATCCGGCGACAGCTCCTACAATGAGCAGTTCTTC. Translated: CASSLLSGDSSYNEQFF. The rearrangement uses TRBV11-3 and TRBJ2-1, with D tentatively TRBD1 (5 bases). With 2 bases removed from V and 0 bases from J, the gap between germline ends came to 14 bases. In germline, CDR1 is SGHNT, CDR2 YENEEA. The CDR3 runs to 17 residues.

V gene TRBV5-6 combines with J gene TRBJ1-1, with 7 nucleotides matching TRBD1. Germline V gene lookup returns CDR1 SGHDT and CDR2 YYEEEE. J was trimmed by 4 bases and V by 4 bases; bases with no gene match: 10. This CDR3 is 15 amino acids long. The CDR3 spells CASSLQGGEGTEAFF. CDR3 nucleotide sequence: TGTGCCAGCAGCCTTCAGGGGGGCGAAGGCACTGAAGCTTTCTTT.

The J gene is TRBJ1-5, the V gene TRBV5-1, with unresolved D. Trimming cost V 0 bases and J 0 bases, with 7 bases left between them. This CDR3 is built from 15 residues. From germline, CDR1 is SGHRS and CDR2 YFSETQ. This CDR3 reads CASSLGGVSNQPQHF. The CDR3 DNA is TGCGCCAGCAGCTTGGGAGGAGTTAGCAATCAGCCCCAGCATTTT.

V is TRBV6-5 and J is TRBJ2-7, with 12 bases matching TRBD2. The CDR3 sequence is 13 residues long. Per the germline V gene, CDR1 is MNHEY and CDR2 is SVGAGI. With V trimmed by 6 bases and J by 6 bases, 3 bases remained unmatched. CDR3 region: CASRRGLAGEQYF. In DNA form, the CDR3 reads TGTGCCAGCAGGCGGGGACTAGCGGGCGAGCAGTACTTC.

This clone was picked up one time. The J gene is TRBJ1-1, the V gene TRBV6-6; 9 positions agree with TRBD1. Germline loops: CDR1 MNHNY, CDR2 SVGAGI (reference sequence). The CDR3 extends over 16 amino acids. V shed 4 bases and J 4 bases; nucleotides not matched to a gene: 10. The CDR3 reads CASSFPGQGEITEAFF. The CDR3 DNA follows: TGTGCCAGCAGTTTCCCGGGACAGGGAGAGATCACTGAAGCTTTCTTT.

The rearrangement links TRBV2 to TRBJ1-5; tentatively, D is TRBD1 (6 bases). V gave up 9 bases and J gave up 0 bases, with 12 bases separating them. Germline V gives CDR1 SNHLY, CDR2 FYNNEI. The CDR3 has 14 amino acids. The CDR3: CARGGRDSNQPQHF. CDR3 nucleotide sequence: TGTGCCAGAGGGGGTAGGGATAGCAATCAGCCCCAGCATTTT.

This chain connects TRBV7-2 to TRBJ2-7; the match to TRBD2 covers 8 bases. J lost 0 bases, V lost 5 bases, and 6 bases had no gene match. Germline V gene data show CDR1 as SGHTA and CDR2 as FQGNSA. The CDR3 covers 15 residues. CDR3 sequence: CASSGREALSYEQYF. The CDR3 nucleotides are TGTGCCAGCAGCGGGCGGGAGGCTCTCTCCTACGAGCAGTACTTC. Supplemented by reference TRBV7-2 and TRBJ2-7, the full variable domain reads GAGVSQSPSNKVTEKGKDVELRCDPISGHTALYWYRQSLGQGLEFLIYFQGNSAPDKSGLPSDRFSAERTGGSVSTLTIQRTQQEDSAVYLCASSGREALSYEQYFGPGTRLTVT.

The chain recombines TRBV6-5 with TRBJ2-7, with TRBD1 matching 12 bases. Germline loops: CDR1 MNHEY, CDR2 SVGAGI. V lost 5 bases to trimming and J lost 6 bases; unmatched junction nucleotides: 5. This CDR3 comprises 14 residues. The chain's CDR3 is CASSPGTGGFEQYF. CDR3 DNA: TGTGCCAGCAGTCCCGGGACAGGGGGCTTCGAGCAGTACTTC.

The chain has TRBV5-1 and TRBJ1-2; 9 positions agree with TRBD1. Germline assignment: CDR1 SGHRS and CDR2 YFSETQ. The ends lost 4 bases at V and 2 bases at J; junction bases unmatched: 12. This CDR3 region has 17 residues. The CDR3 DNA reads as TGCGCCAGCAGCCCGTATTATGCTGGACAGGGGAACTATGGCTACACCTTC. As protein: CASSPYYAGQGNYGYTF.

The chain links TRBV5-6 to TRBJ2-3; 11 bases agree with TRBD2. The junction had 7 bases not matched to a gene; V was cut back by 4 bases and J by 3 bases. The CDR3 extends over 16 amino acids. The V gene's germline CDR1 is SGHDT and CDR2 YYEEEE. The DNA of the CDR3 is TGTGCCAGCAGCCCCCGGACTAGCGGGTTTACAGATACGCAGTATTTT. This sequence encodes CASSPRTSGFTDTQYF. Based on the CDR3 plus reference TRBV5-6 and TRBJ2-3, the full variable domain is DAGVTQSPTHLIKTRGQQVTLRCSPKSGHDTVSWYQQALGQGPQFIFQYYEEEERQRGNFPDRFSGHQFPNYSSELNVNALLLGDSALYLCASSPRTSGFTDTQYFGPGTRLTVL.